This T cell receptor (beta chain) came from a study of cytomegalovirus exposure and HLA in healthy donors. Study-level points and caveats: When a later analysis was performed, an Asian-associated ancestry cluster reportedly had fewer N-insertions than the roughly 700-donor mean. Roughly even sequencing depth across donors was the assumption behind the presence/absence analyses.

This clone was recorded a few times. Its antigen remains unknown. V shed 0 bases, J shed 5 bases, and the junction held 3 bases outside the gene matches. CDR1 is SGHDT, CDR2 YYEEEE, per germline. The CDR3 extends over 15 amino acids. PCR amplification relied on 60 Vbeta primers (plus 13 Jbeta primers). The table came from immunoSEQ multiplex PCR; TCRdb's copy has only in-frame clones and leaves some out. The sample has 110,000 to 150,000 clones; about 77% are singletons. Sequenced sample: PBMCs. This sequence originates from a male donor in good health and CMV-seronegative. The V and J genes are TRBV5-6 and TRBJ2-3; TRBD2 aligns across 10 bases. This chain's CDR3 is CASSLGLAGGDTQYF. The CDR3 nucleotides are TGTGCCAGCAGCTTGGGGTTAGCGGGAGGAGATACGCAGTATTTT.